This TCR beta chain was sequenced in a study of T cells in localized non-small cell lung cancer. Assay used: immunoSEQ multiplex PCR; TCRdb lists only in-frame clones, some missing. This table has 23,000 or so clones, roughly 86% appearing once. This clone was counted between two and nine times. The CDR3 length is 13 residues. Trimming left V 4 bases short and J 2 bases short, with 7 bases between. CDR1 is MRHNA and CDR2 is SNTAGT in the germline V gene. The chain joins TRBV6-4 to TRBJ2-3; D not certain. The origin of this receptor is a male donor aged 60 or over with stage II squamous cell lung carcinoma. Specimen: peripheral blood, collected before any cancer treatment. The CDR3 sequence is CASSVDPTDTQYF. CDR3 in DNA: TGTGCCAGCAGTGTAGACCCCACAGATACGCAGTATTTT.